What follows is one TCR beta chain and its context. Methods used by the authors: Estimation of nucleated cell counts was performed using reference gene primer amplification. Measured with immunoSEQ multiplex PCR; TCRdb has only the in-frame clones, and not every one. V and J calls and clone size are as listed in that table; D and trimming were resolved from the DNA. The profile shows 300,000 or so clones, 70% to 90% of them singletons. The data originate from a study of blood T cell repertoires in COVID-19. Study overall: Sources were T cells, B-cell-depleted T cells, or PBMCs; the material itself was cDNA or gDNA.

Germline trimming cut 5 bases from V and 7 bases from J; bases unmatched to any gene: 8. Germline V gene data show CDR1 as ENHRY and CDR2 as SYGVKD. CDR3 length: 15 amino acids. Specimen: PBMCs or T cells enriched from blood (not recorded which). V and J are TRBV10-3 and TRBJ1-2, with TRBD1 matching over 12 bases. The TCR originated in a woman in her 30s who had recovered from COVID-19. The CDR3 loop is CAISPEGQGAGGYTF. The CDR3 DNA reads as TGTGCCATCAGTCCCGAGGGACAGGGGGCGGGTGGCTACACCTTC.